This T cell receptor beta chain is drawn from a study of OX40 agonist ivuxolimab in advanced cancers. At the level of the study: Three dose-escalation patients had partial responses: one with hepatocellular carcinoma and two with cutaneous melanoma.

Sequencing was performed with immunoSEQ multiplex PCR; in TCRdb, only in-frame clones are kept and a portion is missing. Seen here are more than 15,000 clones, 76% observed once, and the top ten hold under 55%. The study's findings and limits: Antigen targets of the expanded peripheral T cells went undetermined. At 0.1 to 3.0 mg/kg, CD4+ and CD8+ blood T cells expanded clonally by week 6.

Points on this clone: The antigen remains unidentified.

V was cut by 0 bases and J by 8 bases, with 26 bases left in between. The CDR3 runs to 18 residues. Germline CDR1 SGDLS, CDR2 YYNGEE. The receptor's source is an adult with an advanced solid tumor such as melanoma, head and neck, liver or kidney cancer. The gene calls are TRBV9 and TRBJ1-2; TRBD1 might be the D (5 bases). The source was CD4+ or CD8+ T cells sorted from blood, collected in a trial of the OX40 agonist ivuxolimab. Written as DNA, the CDR3 is TGTGCCAGCAGCGTAGCTAACCGGGGACTTGATCCTGTGGGGGGCTACACCTTC. Protein: CASSVANRGLDPVGGYTF.